These T cell receptor beta chains were read from a single sample in a study of T cells in Graves' hyperthyroidism and ophthalmopathy. TCRdb re-analysed the multiplex PCR reads in MiXCR, keeping a single row per CDR3 protein. The sample comprises under 350,000 distinct CDR3 sequences, 21% of which are singletons, and 50% rests with the top ten. The specimen sequenced was blood. All receptors come from a woman in her fifties or sixties with Graves' hyperthyroidism. Both conserved end residues are part of each CDR3. D genes are given only for firm matches. Some rows have no size entry. The others give once, few or many, or a class for an expanded clone.

TRBD1 NA TRBJ2-3 TRBV27 CASSGDRVAQYF TGTGCCAGCAGTGGGGACAGGGTTGCGCAGTATTTT
NA few TRBJ2-3 TRBV5-6 CASSPVSPGGTDTQYF TGTGCCAGCAGCCCGGTCTCTCCCGGGGGCACAGATACGCAGTATTTT
NA many TRBJ2-2 TRBV3-1 CASTKTRNTGELFF TGTGCCAGCACCAAGACCCGGAACACCGGGGAGCTGTTTTTT
TRBD2 many TRBJ2-5 TRBV7-9 CASSLDVAGKETQYF TGTGCCAGCAGCTTAGACGTAGCGGGGAAAGAGACCCAGTACTTC
TRBD1 many TRBJ1-1 TRBV6-1 CASRITGVRTEAFF TGTGCCAGCAGAATTACAGGGGTACGGACTGAAGCTTTCTTT
TRBD1 few TRBJ1-4 TRBV4-1 CASSPGQGARAEKLFF TGCGCCAGCAGCCCTGGACAGGGGGCGAGGGCTGAAAAACTGTTTTTT
NA many TRBJ1-1 TRBV11-3 CASSLDEVLTEAFF TGTGCCAGCAGCTTAGATGAAGTGTTGACTGAAGCTTTCTTT
NA many TRBJ2-1 TRBV27 CASSFWGRDNEQFF TGTGCCAGCAGTTTCTGGGGCCGCGACAATGAGCAGTTCTTC
TRBD1 many TRBJ2-7 TRBV28 CASSSPGQAYEQYF TGTGCCAGCAGTTCTCCGGGACAGGCCTACGAGCAGTACTTC
NA NA TRBJ2-4 TRBV27 CASSLSYSRKAKNIQYF TGTGCCAGCAGTTTATCGTACAGTCGAAAAGCCAAAAACATTCAGTACTTC
NA many TRBJ1-5 TRBV30 CAWSKGYSNQPQHF TGTGCCTGGTCTAAGGGATATAGCAATCAGCCCCAGCATTTT
NA NA TRBJ2-7 TRBV27 CASSSNRDPTYEQYF TGTGCCAGCAGTTCGAACCGGGACCCTACCTACGAGCAGTACTTC
NA NA TRBJ2-7 TRBV19 CASSSDISYEQYF TGTGCCAGTAGTAGCGACATCTCCTACGAGCAGTACTTC
NA many TRBJ1-2 TRBV3-1 CASSQGLRGLDYGYTF TGTGCCAGCAGCCAAGGATTACGGGGCTTGGACTATGGCTACACCTTC
NA many TRBJ1-1 TRBV5-1 CASSSDLDSEAFF TGCGCCAGCAGCTCCGATTTGGACAGTGAAGCTTTCTTT
NA few TRBJ1-5 TRBV2 CASKGRRVDQPQHF TGTGCCAGCAAAGGGAGGAGAGTCGATCAGCCCCAGCATTTT
TRBD2 many TRBJ2-5 TRBV15 CATSTRAGTETQYF TGTGCCACCAGCACAAGAGCGGGAACGGAGACCCAGTACTTC
TRBD1 many TRBJ2-7 TRBV28 CASSPGGILGEQYF TGTGCCAGCTCTCCAGGGGGAATTTTGGGAGAGCAGTACTTC
NA many TRBJ2-7 TRBV27 CASSRPYEQYF TGTGCCAGCAGCCGCCCCTACGAGCAGTACTTC
NA many TRBJ2-7 TRBV30 CAWSAGAVEQYF TGTGCCTGGAGTGCCGGGGCGGTCGAGCAGTACTTC
NA many TRBJ1-4 TRBV3-1 CASSQESGYINEKLFF TGTGCCAGCAGCCAAGAGTCCGGCTATATAAATGAAAAACTGTTTTTT
NA few TRBJ2-3 TRBV6-2/TRBV6-3 CASSYSGESDTQYF TGTGCCAGCAGTTACAGTGGCGAGTCAGATACGCAGTATTTT
NA few TRBJ1-4 TRBV7-9 CASSLYSMAGNEKLFF TGTGCCAGCAGCTTATATTCAATGGCGGGTAATGAAAAACTGTTTTTT
TRBD1 few TRBJ2-4 TRBV19 CASSGTGLAKNIQYF TGTGCCAGTAGTGGGACAGGTTTAGCCAAAAACATTCAGTACTTC
TRBD1 NA TRBJ1-3 TRBV28 CAIQGAPPGNTIYF TGTGCCATACAGGGGGCACCACCTGGAAACACCATATATTTT
NA NA TRBJ1-2 TRBV7-8 CASSLETGYDYGYTF TGTGCCAGCAGCTTAGAAACAGGGTACGACTATGGCTACACCTTC
NA NA TRBJ1-1 TRBV19 CASSIDKDTEAFF TGTGCCAGTAGTATAGATAAGGACACTGAAGCTTTCTTT
NA many TRBJ2-2 TRBV11-3 CASSSLRGNTGELFF TGTGCCAGCAGCTCCCTACGCGGGAACACCGGGGAGCTGTTTTTT
NA NA TRBJ1-5 TRBV19 CASSTSTDQPQHF TGTGCCAGTAGTACCTCGACAGATCAGCCCCAGCATTTT
NA many TRBJ1-1 TRBV27 CASSFGSGKAFF TGTGCCAGCAGTTTTGGGTCCGGGAAAGCTTTCTTT
TRBD1 NA TRBJ2-1 TRBV20-1 CSASRGQGAGEQFF TGCAGTGCTAGCAGGGGACAGGGGGCGGGTGAGCAGTTCTTC
NA few TRBJ2-2 TRBV6-1 CASSKGLGTGELFF TGTGCCAGCAGTAAGGGGCTCGGCACCGGGGAGCTGTTTTTT
NA few TRBJ1-1 TRBV30 CAWSEAGTNTEAFF TGTGCCTGGAGTGAGGCAGGGACGAACACTGAAGCTTTCTTT
NA NA TRBJ1-3 TRBV28 CASSFPNSGNTIYF TGTGCCAGCAGTTTTCCCAACTCTGGAAACACCATATATTTT
NA NA TRBJ1-2 TRBV6-1 CASSEPRRPTNYVYGYTF TGTGCCAGCAGTGAACCGCGCCGCCCAACTAACTATGTCTATGGCTACACCTTC
NA few TRBJ2-7 TRBV7-9 CASNSGGHEQYF TGTGCCAGCAACTCTGGGGGGCACGAGCAGTACTTC
NA NA TRBJ2-2 TRBV25-1 CASSGGVRAAGQLGTGELFF TGTGCCAGCAGCGGCGGGGTAAGGGCAGCGGGCCAATTAGGTACCGGGGAGCTGTTTTTT